Sequencing of this T cell receptor beta chain was carried out in a study of human T cells and chemical hapten exposure. At the level of the study: Upper-back patch tests with 0.01% DPC were read at 6 days. Whole-study results and caveats: Expanded TCRs formed significantly more large CDR3 similarity clusters than controls.

In TCRdb, the RACE reads were re-called with MiXCR into one record per CDR3 protein. Counted here are some 74,000 distinct CDR3 sequences, around 13% occurring once; the ten biggest clones make up approximately 5.2%. In germline, CDR1 is LGHNA, CDR2 YNFKEQ. The junction had 8 bases not matched to a gene; V was cut back by 0 bases and J by 0 bases. The CDR3 covers 17 residues. Many counts were recorded for this clonotype. Its target is not known. The time point denotes: patch test 3, about 24 weeks after DPC sensitization. Treatment here: therapeutic diphenylcyclopropenone sensitization with weekly scalp DPC.

The input for sequencing was whole blood, taken in connection with sensitization to the hapten diphenylcyclopropenone (DPC). This chain joins TRBV4-2 and TRBJ2-7; 7 bases line up with TRBD2. The sequence was collected from a woman between 45 and 60 years old with alopecia areata. Some clones in this sample may be carry-over from other donors' samples. The CDR3 sequence is CASSQDLSGPSSYEQYF. The CDR3 DNA follows: TGTGCCAGCAGCCAAGATCTTAGCGGGCCAAGCTCCTACGAGCAGTACTTC.